The present TCR beta chain was sequenced within a study of blood T cell repertoires in COVID-19. As processed by the authors: Estimation of nucleated cell counts was performed using reference gene primer amplification. Generated by immunoSEQ multiplex PCR, the TCRdb table keeps only in-frame clones and is missing some. Clone size and V and J calls were adopted from that table, with D and trimming inferred from the DNA. The sample records a few hundred thousand clones, roughly 89% being singletons. Points on this clone: The sample holds other DNA sequences that translate to the same CDR3.

Before being deemed recovered, Cohort 3 donors had two negative PCRs, clearance, or symptom resolution. The CDR3 loop spans 14 amino acids. The germline CDR1 and CDR2 sequences are SEHNR and FQNEAQ (reference sequence). The junction had 2 bases not matched to a gene; V was cut back by 1 base and J by 6 bases. The sequence came from a woman in her fifties or sixties who had recovered from COVID-19. The chain employs TRBV7-9 and TRBJ1-4, with 7 bases identical to TRBD1. Specimen: PBMCs or T cells enriched from blood (not recorded which). The CDR3 loop reads CASSLDRGDEKLFF. DNA of the CDR3: TGTGCCAGCAGCTTAGACAGGGGAGATGAAAAACTGTTTTTT.